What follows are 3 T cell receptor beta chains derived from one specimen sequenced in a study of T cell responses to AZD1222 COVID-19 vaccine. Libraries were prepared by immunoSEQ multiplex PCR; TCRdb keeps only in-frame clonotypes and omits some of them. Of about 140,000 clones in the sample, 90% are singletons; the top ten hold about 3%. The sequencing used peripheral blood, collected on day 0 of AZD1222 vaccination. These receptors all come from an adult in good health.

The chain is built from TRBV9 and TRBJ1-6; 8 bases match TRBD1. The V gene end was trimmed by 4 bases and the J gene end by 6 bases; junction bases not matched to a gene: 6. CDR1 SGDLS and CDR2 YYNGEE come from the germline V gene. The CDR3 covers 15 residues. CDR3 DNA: TGTGCCAGCAGCACACGGACAGGGCCTAATTCACCCCTCCACTTT. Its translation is CASSTRTGPNSPLHF.

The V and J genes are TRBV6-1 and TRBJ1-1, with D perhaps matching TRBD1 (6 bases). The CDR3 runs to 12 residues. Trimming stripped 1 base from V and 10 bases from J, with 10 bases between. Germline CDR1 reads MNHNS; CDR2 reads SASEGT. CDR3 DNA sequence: TGTGCCAGCAGTGAAGGGGGAGGGGGAGCTTTCTTT. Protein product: CASSEGGGGAFF.

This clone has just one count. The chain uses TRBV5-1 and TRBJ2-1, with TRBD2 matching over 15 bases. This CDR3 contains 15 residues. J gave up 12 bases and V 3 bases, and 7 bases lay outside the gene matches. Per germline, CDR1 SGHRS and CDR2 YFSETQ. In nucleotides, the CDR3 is TGCGCCAGCAGCTCGGGACTAGCGGGAGGCGAGAGGCAGTTCTTC. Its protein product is CASSSGLAGGERQFF.